These 32 T cell receptor beta chains were sequenced from one sample in a study of cytotoxic CD8 clonotypes in ibrutinib-treated CLL. Generated by immunoSEQ multiplex PCR, the TCRdb table keeps only in-frame clones and is missing some. The sample consists of some 310,000 clones, 80% of them appearing once. The source was PBMCs, collected before ibrutinib treatment. The source is a human donor with chronic lymphocytic leukemia.

The J gene is TRBJ1-2, the V gene TRBV27, with 11 positions matching TRBD1. The CDR3 has 16 residues. Germline-derived CDR1 and CDR2 are MNHEY and SMNVEV (reference sequence). Germline trimming cut 5 bases from V and 1 base from J; bases unmatched to any gene: 6. Here the CDR3 DNA reads TGTGCCAGCAGTCGGACAGGGGGCTCTCTTAACTATGGCTACACCTTC. Protein: CASSRTGGSLNYGYTF.

This chain joins TRBV6-6 and TRBJ1-2; 8 positions match TRBD1. This CDR3 is 12 amino acids long. Germline loops: CDR1 MNHNY, CDR2 SVGAGI (reference sequence). The trim removed 6 bases at V and 6 bases at J, leaving 3 bases unmatched. CDR3 protein: CASSQGANGYTF. Written as DNA, the CDR3 is TGTGCCAGCAGCCAGGGGGCAAATGGCTACACCTTC.

The chain combines TRBV27 with TRBJ2-2; 7 nucleotides match TRBD1. The CDR3 runs to 17 residues. In germline, CDR1 is MNHEY, CDR2 SMNVEV (reference sequence). J gave up 3 bases and V 6 bases, and 13 bases lay outside the gene matches. CDR3 sequence (DNA): TGTGCCAGCAGCTATGGGAAGGGGGCCGGGTACACCGGGGAGCTGTTTTTT. As protein: CASSYGKGAGYTGELFF.

The chain couples TRBV6-8 to TRBJ1-2, with D unclear. V lost 5 bases and J lost 5, with 12 bases in between. The CDR3 sequence is 13 residues long. Germline-derived CDR1 and CDR2 are MNHGY and SAAAGT. The CDR3 reads CASSRPVLYGYTF. DNA for the CDR3: TGTGCCAGCAGTCGCCCCGTTTTATATGGCTACACCTTC.

The chain links TRBV15 to TRBJ2-7; a possible D gene is TRBD2 (6 bases). The CDR3 runs to 16 residues. V lost 1 base to trimming and J lost 2 bases, with 15 bases between them. Germline assignment: CDR1 LNHNV and CDR2 YYDKDF (reference sequence). Here the CDR3 DNA reads TGTGCCACCAGCAGAGTTACGACTAGTGGAGCCTACGAGCAGTACTTC. Protein sequence: CATSRVTTSGAYEQYF.

This chain links TRBV27 with TRBJ2-1; D is unresolved. Germline lookup yields CDR1 MNHEY and CDR2 SMNVEV (reference sequence). The CDR3 contains 16 residues. The V end lost 7 bases, the J end lost 4 bases, and 20 bases lay between the germline ends. The CDR3 DNA is TGTGCCAGCAACGTGGGTGGCGGACGCCTTTACAATGAGCAGTTCTTC. This sequence encodes CASNVGGGRLYNEQFF.

The chain joins TRBV19 to TRBJ2-1; 14 bases are shared with TRBD2. Germline CDR1 LNHDA, CDR2 SQIVND (reference sequence). This CDR3 comprises 20 residues. V was pared by 4 bases and J by 0 bases, with 11 bases of the junction left unmatched. CDR3 amino acids: CASSRSAGTSGRGSYNEQFF. CDR3 nucleotide sequence: TGTGCCAGTAGTAGGAGCGCCGGGACTAGCGGGAGAGGCTCCTACAATGAGCAGTTCTTC.

This clone was counted between two and nine times. V gene TRBV18 combines with J gene TRBJ1-1; no firm D call. This CDR3 spans 14 amino acids. The germline V and J ends were trimmed by 2 bases and 11 bases, with 18 bases remaining between them. The germline CDR1 and CDR2 sequences are KGHSH and LQKENI. CDR3 region: CASSPTLNPLEAFF. The DNA of the CDR3 is TGTGCCAGCTCACCAACTCTCAACCCCCTGGAGGCTTTCTTT.

J is TRBJ2-7 and V is TRBV27; TRBD1 is a possible D gene (5 bases). V dropped 5 bases and J dropped 2 bases, with 7 bases sitting between them. The CDR3 has 12 amino acids. From germline, CDR1 is MNHEY and CDR2 SMNVEV (reference sequence). The CDR3 region is CASSSRAYEQYF. The DNA for the CDR3 is TGTGCCAGCAGTAGCAGGGCCTACGAGCAGTACTTC.

This chain connects TRBV2 to TRBJ2-1, with 12 positions matching TRBD2. The CDR3 length is 14 residues. CDR1 and CDR2 (germline): SNHLY, FYNNEI. V was clipped by 6 bases and J by 6 bases; unmatched bases: 3. DNA for the CDR3: TGTGCCAGCAGCCGACTAGCGGGAGTCAATGAGCAGTTCTTC. Translation gives CASSRLAGVNEQFF.

Written as DNA, the CDR3 is TGTGCCAGCAGTGAAGCGGGACATAGGAACACTGAAGCTTTCTTT. This codes for CASSEAGHRNTEAFF. V and J are TRBV2 and TRBJ1-1; D might be TRBD1 (6 bases). Germline V gives CDR1 SNHLY, CDR2 FYNNEI. The CDR3 covers 15 residues. V was trimmed by 0 bases and J by 1 base, leaving 9 bases between them.

CDR3 sequence reads: CASGLAAISDSYEQYF. In DNA form, the CDR3 reads TGTGCTAGTGGTTTGGCGGCGATCAGTGACTCCTACGAGCAGTACTTC. The chain has TRBV12-5 and TRBJ2-7, with unresolved D. With 1 base removed from V and 0 bases from J, the gap between germline ends came to 13 bases. Germline CDR1 and CDR2: LGHNT and FRNRAP. The CDR3 has 16 residues.

As concerns this clone: At one end the junction does not follow the germline gene, possibly because of a read error. The V call is TRBV4-3, the J call TRBJ1-2, with a possible D match to TRBD1 (6 bases). The CDR3 spans 15 residues. Germline CDR1 and CDR2: LGHNA and YSLEER. The CDR3 nucleotides read TGCGCCAGCAGCCAAGACACAGGGCTTTACTACGGCTACACCTTC. It yields the protein CASSQDTGLYYGYTF.

The V call is TRBV5-1, the J call TRBJ1-2; a possible D gene is TRBD1 (6 bases). Germline V gene lookup returns CDR1 SGHRS and CDR2 YFSETQ. This CDR3 comprises 15 residues. The V and J ends lost 1 base and 2 bases respectively, with 12 bases between them. This CDR3 reads CASSLSPGANYGYTF. DNA of the CDR3: TGCGCCAGCAGCTTGAGTCCGGGGGCGAACTATGGCTACACCTTC.

V usage is TRBV7-2 and J usage is TRBJ1-1; the D is unclear. Trimming took off 0 bases at V and 5 bases at J, with 7 bases between the two ends. This CDR3 comprises 13 residues. The germline CDR1 and CDR2 sequences are SGHTA and FQGNSA. The CDR3 loop reads CASSLAGYTEAFF. DNA for the CDR3: TGTGCCAGCAGCTTAGCGGGGTATACTGAAGCTTTCTTT. The full variable domain, with the rest looked up from reference TRBV7-2 and TRBJ1-1, is GAGVSQSPSNKVTEKGKDVELRCDPISGHTALYWYRQSLGQGLEFLIYFQGNSAPDKSGLPSDRFSAERTGGSVSTLTIQRTQQEDSAVYLCASSLAGYTEAFFGQGTRLTVV.

V is TRBV4-1 and J is TRBJ2-5; the D gene is possibly TRBD2 (6 bases). In germline, CDR1 is MGHRA, CDR2 YSYEKL. V was shortened by 0 bases and J by 5 bases, with 13 bases between the two germline ends. This CDR3 is built from 15 residues. CDR3 bases: TGCGCCAGCAGCCAAGACGGGACTTTGGGGGAGACCCAGTACTTC. This codes for CASSQDGTLGETQYF.

This clone was counted once. The rearrangement uses TRBV9 and TRBJ2-5, with 9 bases matching TRBD2. The J call may be wrong; the DNA end is better matched by TRBJ2-7. Germline-derived CDR1 and CDR2 are SGDLS and YYNGEE. The CDR3 covers 15 residues. Here the CDR3 reads CASSPGTSLSYEQYF. DNA of the CDR3: TGTGCCAGCAGCCCCGGGACTAGCCTTTCCTACGAGCAGTACTTC.

The table lists this clone with a few counts. J is TRBJ1-2 and V is TRBV27; possible D gene TRBD1, 5 bases. This CDR3 contains 15 residues. V was cut by 5 bases and J by 4 bases, with 17 bases left in between. Germline CDR1 is MNHEY and CDR2 is SMNVEV (reference sequence). This CDR3 reads CASSAAGGAVYGYTF. In DNA form, the CDR3 reads TGTGCCAGCAGTGCAGCGGGCGGGGCCGTCTATGGCTACACCTTC.

The chain employs TRBV6-5 and TRBJ1-2; tentatively, D is TRBD1 (6 bases). V lost 7 bases to trimming and J lost 8 bases, with 17 bases between them. This CDR3 region has 13 residues. The germline CDR1 and CDR2 sequences are MNHEY and SVGAGI. CDR3 DNA sequence: TGTGCCAGCAACCCGACAGGACGGGACGGCTACACCTTC. Translating gives CASNPTGRDGYTF.

This chain uses TRBV5-1 with TRBJ2-7, with D possibly called TRBD1 or TRBD2 (6 bases each). V was cut by 7 bases and J by 4 bases, with 18 bases left in between. Germline V gene lookup returns CDR1 SGHRS and CDR2 YFSETQ. The CDR3 loop spans 14 amino acids. CDR3 sequence reads: CASGWGRSGYEQYF. CDR3 in DNA: TGCGCCAGCGGATGGGGGCGAAGCGGGTACGAGCAGTACTTC.

The chain uses TRBV2 and TRBJ1-2; D gene uncertain. Germline V gene data show CDR1 as SNHLY and CDR2 as FYNNEI. The CDR3 is made up of 14 amino acids. Deletions cut 2 bases from V and 1 base from J, with 8 bases between. The CDR3 region is CASSESVDNYGYTF. The DNA for the CDR3 is TGTGCCAGCAGTGAATCCGTGGATAACTATGGCTACACCTTC.

This rearrangement joins TRBV9 to TRBJ1-2, with D possibly TRBD1 on 6 matching bases. CDR3 length: 16 amino acids. CDR1 and CDR2 from the germline V gene are SGDLS and YYNGEE. The V end lost 4 bases, the J end lost 1 base, and 17 bases lay between the germline ends. DNA of the CDR3: TGTGCCAGCAGCTCAACCCGGACAGCGAATAACTATGGCTACACCTTC. This encodes CASSSTRTANNYGYTF. Filled out from reference TRBV9 and TRBJ1-2, the complete variable domain reads DSGVTQTPKHLITATGQRVTLRCSPRSGDLSVYWYQQSLDQGLQFLIQYYNGEERAKGNILERFSAQQFPDLHSELNLSSLELGDSALYFCASSSTRTANNYGYTFGSGTRLTVV.

V usage is TRBV6-5 and J usage is TRBJ1-1; D is uncertain. Trimming shortened V by 3 bases and J by 1 base, and 9 bases separated the two germline ends. The CDR3 is 14 amino acids. Germline lookup yields CDR1 MNHEY and CDR2 SVGAGI. In DNA form, the CDR3 reads TGTGCCAGCAGTTATGGGGTGGGGAACACTGAAGCTTTCTTT. Translation: CASSYGVGNTEAFF.

CDR3 protein: CASSLPSRRERSYEQYF. CDR3 sequence (DNA): TGTGCCAGCAGCTTGCCCAGTCGCCGGGAGCGGAGCTACGAGCAGTACTTC. The V gene is TRBV5-4, the J gene TRBJ2-7, with D maybe TRBD2 (6 bases). V lost 1 base and J lost 3, with 20 bases in between. Germline V lookup: CDR1 SGHNT, CDR2 YYREEE (reference sequence). The CDR3 length is 17 residues.

This clone appeared a single time. This sequence joins TRBV19 and TRBJ1-2, with a possible D match to TRBD1 (5 bases). The CDR3 has 13 amino acids. V was cut by 8 bases and J by 8 bases, with 18 bases left in between. The germline V gene has CDR1 LNHDA and CDR2 SQIVND (reference sequence). Written as DNA, the CDR3 is TGTGCCAGTTCCCGCGGGGCCCAAGGAGGCTACACCTTC. Translating gives CASSRGAQGGYTF. Full variable domain (rest looked up from reference TRBV19 and TRBJ1-2): DGGITQSPKYLFRKEGQNVTLSCEQNLNHDAMYWYRQDPGQGLRLIYYSQIVNDFQKGDIAEGYSVSREKKESFPLTVTSAQKNPTAFYLCASSRGAQGGYTFGSGTRLTVV.

This clone was seen more than once but under ten times. This chain joins TRBV27 and TRBJ2-7; a possible D gene is TRBD2 (6 bases). Germline-derived CDR1 and CDR2 are MNHEY and SMNVEV (reference sequence). V dropped 8 bases and J dropped 5 bases, with 16 bases sitting between them. CDR3 length equals 13 residues. CDR3 amino acids: CASGVRRGHEQYF. The CDR3 bases are TGTGCCAGCGGGGTCAGGCGGGGCCACGAGCAGTACTTC.

The rearrangement uses TRBV18 and TRBJ1-1; a weak D match, TRBD1 (5 bases). The CDR3 length is 13 residues. The germline gives CDR1 KGHSH, CDR2 LQKENI. Trimming stripped 7 bases from V and 4 bases from J, with 13 bases between. The CDR3 nucleotides are TGTGCCAGCTGTCCGGGGGGAGGCACTGAAGCTTTCTTT. Its translation: CASCPGGGTEAFF.

The V call is TRBV18, the J call TRBJ2-7, with D possibly being TRBD2 (5 bases). Germline CDR1 reads KGHSH; CDR2 reads LQKENI. The CDR3 has 13 residues. The ends were cut back, 3 bases at V and 3 bases at J, with 9 bases in the middle. The CDR3 spells CASSPASNYEQYF. The CDR3 DNA follows: TGTGCCAGCTCACCGGCTAGCAACTACGAGCAGTACTTC.

The chain employs TRBV10-3 and TRBJ2-2; no definite D call. Germline CDR1 reads ENHRY; CDR2 reads SYGVKD. Trimming took off 2 bases at V and 0 bases at J, with 7 bases between the two ends. This CDR3 is built from 15 residues. The CDR3 region has the DNA TGTGCCATCAGTGAGGAGTTCGCGAACACCGGGGAGCTGTTTTTT. It yields the protein CAISEEFANTGELFF.

For the CDR3, the DNA is TGTGCCAGCAGACAACTAGCGGGAGGGTCCCTCAATGAGCAGTTCTTC. This encodes CASRQLAGGSLNEQFF. The chain links TRBV7-8 to TRBJ2-1, with 13 bases fitting TRBD2. The germline gives CDR1 SGHVS, CDR2 FQNEAQ. This CDR3 has 16 amino acids. Unmatched junction bases numbered 8, after V lost 6 bases and J lost 6 bases.

This clone was counted a few times. CDR3 DNA sequence: TGTGCCAGCAGCGTAGGACCAGGGGTAAAGGACACCGGGGAGCTGTTTTTT. Protein product: CASSVGPGVKDTGELFF. V gene TRBV9 combines with J gene TRBJ2-2, with D perhaps TRBD1 (6 bases). Germline V lookup: CDR1 SGDLS, CDR2 YYNGEE. Trimming took 0 bases from V and 3 from J, leaving 15 bases between them. The CDR3 has 17 amino acids.

The chain joins TRBV7-2 to TRBJ1-1, with 7 positions matching TRBD1. Germline CDR1 is SGHTA and CDR2 is FQGNSA. The junction had 5 bases not matched to a gene; V was cut back by 4 bases and J by 0 bases. This CDR3 region has 15 residues. As DNA, the CDR3 is TGTGCCAGCAGCTCCAGGGGGGGAATGAACACTGAAGCTTTCTTT. Its protein is CASSSRGGMNTEAFF. The full variable domain, with the rest looked up from reference TRBV7-2 and TRBJ1-1, is GAGVSQSPSNKVTEKGKDVELRCDPISGHTALYWYRQSLGQGLEFLIYFQGNSAPDKSGLPSDRFSAERTGGSVSTLTIQRTQQEDSAVYLCASSSRGGMNTEAFFGQGTRLTVV.